Presented here are 16 T cell receptor beta chains from one specimen sequenced in a study of blood T cell repertoires in COVID-19 (dated by TCRdb to about 2020). Library creation used the immunoSEQ multiplex PCR assay. The source is immuneACCESS, and TCRdb retained only in-frame sequences with V and J called. Part of the clones is not carried over; for the studies checked, unresolved V genes explain less than half of this, and the remainder is unexplained. In this sample the table shows 230,000 or so clones, about 90% of which occur a single time. The top ten clonotypes cover over 1.5% of the sample. The sequenced sample consisted of peripheral blood. The receptor source for this set is a man aged 40-49 years with active or convalescent COVID-19.

In this sample, this clone turned up once. V is TRBV15 and J is TRBJ2-7; 7 positions agree with TRBD2. Per germline, CDR1 LNHNV and CDR2 YYDKDF (reference sequence). V lost 7 bases and J lost 3; bases outside the gene matches: 12. CDR3 length equals 15 residues. The CDR3 DNA is TGTGCCACCAAAGGGGCGGGGGTGATCGGCTACGAGCAGTACTTC. As protein: CATKGAGVIGYEQYF.

This rearrangement joins TRBV27 to TRBJ2-1; 7 positions agree with TRBD2. J gave up 5 bases and V 1 base, and 8 bases lay outside the gene matches. Germline V gives CDR1 MNHEY, CDR2 SMNVEV (reference sequence). The CDR3 covers 16 residues. CDR3 residues: CASSLWAGVAHNEQFF. The CDR3 coding sequence is TGTGCCAGCAGTTTATGGGCGGGGGTGGCGCACAATGAGCAGTTCTTC.

This clone was seen ten or more times. CDR3 sequence reads: CASSYEGGILLNTEAFF. CDR3 DNA sequence: TGTGCCAGCAGTTACGAGGGCGGAATCCTTTTGAACACTGAAGCTTTCTTT. This rearrangement joins TRBV6-2 or TRBV6-3 to TRBJ1-1, with unresolved D. V lost 2 bases and J lost 0, with 16 bases in between. Germline V gives CDR1 MNHEY, CDR2 SVGEGT. The CDR3 spans 17 residues.

The chain employs TRBV2 and TRBJ1-1; D might be TRBD1 (6 bases). This CDR3 is 14 amino acids long. Trimming cost V 1 base and J 6 bases, with 12 bases left between them. Germline V lookup: CDR1 SNHLY, CDR2 FYNNEI. CDR3: CASSEDRVVAEAFF. In nucleotides, the CDR3 is TGTGCCAGCAGTGAAGACAGGGTCGTCGCTGAAGCTTTCTTT.

The chain employs TRBV18 and TRBJ2-7; TRBD1 matches 10 bases. The CDR3 runs to 16 residues. The V segment lost 4 bases and the J segment 3 bases; nucleotides outside the gene matches: 9. CDR1 is KGHSH, CDR2 LQKENI, per germline. The CDR3 is CASSRTKGDRGYEQYF. The CDR3 nucleotides read TGTGCCAGCTCACGTACAAAGGGGGACAGGGGCTACGAGCAGTACTTC.

This chain connects TRBV5-8 to TRBJ2-7; the match to TRBD1 covers 7 bases. The CDR3 covers 15 residues. The junction had 5 bases not matched to a gene; V was cut back by 2 bases and J by 0 bases. Per the germline V gene, CDR1 is SGHTS and CDR2 is YDEGEE. Here the CDR3 reads CASSFPDRVSYEQYF. CDR3 nucleotides: TGTGCCAGCAGCTTTCCTGACAGGGTCTCCTACGAGCAGTACTTC.

The rearrangement joins TRBV6-5 to TRBJ1-5; D possibly corresponds to TRBD1 (5 bases). V was pared by 6 bases and J by 7 bases, with 13 bases between. The CDR3 sequence is 13 residues long. Germline V gives CDR1 MNHEY, CDR2 SVGAGI. The CDR3 sequence is CASRVIQGQPQHF. The CDR3 DNA is TGTGCCAGCAGGGTCATCCAGGGACAGCCCCAGCATTTT.

This chain joins TRBV19 and TRBJ2-7, with 7 bases aligning to TRBD1. V shed 5 bases, J shed 4 bases, and the junction held 8 bases outside the gene matches. CDR1 LNHDA and CDR2 SQIVND come from the germline V gene (reference sequence). CDR3 size: 14 residues. CDR3 nucleotide sequence: TGTGCCAGTAGTCCCCTCCCAGGGGGATACGAGCAGTACTTC. It yields the protein CASSPLPGGYEQYF.

This clone was detected a few times. This sequence joins TRBV29-1 and TRBJ1-2; D uncertain. Germline V gene data show CDR1 as SQVTM and CDR2 as ANQGSEA. The CDR3 contains 14 residues. V was pared by 0 bases and J by 8 bases, with 16 bases between. In DNA, the CDR3 is TGCAGCGTTGAAGATAGAACGGCGGGAGGCGGCTACACCTTC. It translates to CSVEDRTAGGGYTF.

The genes are TRBV7-3 and TRBJ2-7; TRBD1 matches 8 bases. V trimming: 5 bases; J trimming: 6 bases; junction bases outside the gene matches: 6. This CDR3 is 13 amino acids long. CDR1 is SGHTA and CDR2 is FQGTGA in the germline V gene. CDR3: CASSRKQGAEQYF. CDR3 DNA sequence: TGTGCCAGCAGCCGTAAGCAGGGGGCCGAGCAGTACTTC.

The genes are TRBV5-6 and TRBJ2-7; D is perhaps TRBD1 (6 bases). This CDR3 spans 14 amino acids. The V gene lost 0 bases and the J gene lost 7 bases, with 14 bases spanning the gap. The V gene's germline CDR1 is SGHDT and CDR2 YYEEEE. In DNA, the CDR3 is TGTGCCAGCAGCTTGGGGACAGCGCCTTGGGAGCAGTACTTC. It specifies CASSLGTAPWEQYF.

The chain couples TRBV30 to TRBJ1-1, with D tentatively TRBD1 (5 bases). V lost 3 bases and J lost 6, with 14 bases in between. The CDR3 extends over 13 amino acids. The germline gives CDR1 GTSNPN, CDR2 SVGIG (reference sequence). CDR3 sequence: CAWRSGRLAEAFF. CDR3 nucleotides: TGTGCCTGGAGGTCAGGGCGTCTCGCTGAAGCTTTCTTT.

As concerns this clone: Other DNA sequences from this sample encode an identical CDR3 as well. The genes are TRBV18 and TRBJ2-7; 8 nucleotides match TRBD1. CDR1 and CDR2 from the germline V gene are KGHSH and LQKENI. V gave up 5 bases and J gave up 0 bases; unmatched junction bases: 3. This CDR3 region has 14 residues. In nucleotides, the CDR3 is TGTGCCAGCTCATTAGGGACAGGCTCCTACGAGCAGTACTTC. This encodes CASSLGTGSYEQYF.

The V and J genes are TRBV28 and TRBJ1-1, with 11 bases lining up with TRBD1. This CDR3 is 14 amino acids long. Looked up from germline, CDR1 is MDHEN and CDR2 is SYDVKM. V shed 7 bases and J 4 bases; nucleotides not matched to a gene: 5. CDR3 region: CASTLDRGRTEAFF. Written as DNA, the CDR3 is TGTGCCAGCACCTTGGACAGGGGGCGCACTGAAGCTTTCTTT. The whole variable domain, remainder taken from reference TRBV28 and TRBJ1-1, is DVKVTQSSRYLVKRTGEKVFLECVQDMDHENMFWYRQDPGLGLRLIYFSYDVKMKEKGDIPEGYSVSREKKERFSLILESASTNQTSMYLCASTLDRGRTEAFFGQGTRLTVV.

V gene TRBV27 combines with J gene TRBJ2-1; maybe TRBD1 (5 bases). Trimming removed 6 bases from V and 2 bases from J, with 14 bases in between. The CDR3 is made up of 15 amino acids. CDR1 MNHEY and CDR2 SMNVEV come from the germline V gene (reference sequence). The CDR3 DNA is TGTGCCAGCAGCCTCACAGGTTCCACCTACAATGAGCAGTTCTTC. Its protein product is CASSLTGSTYNEQFF.

This clone has a handful of counts. V gene TRBV9 combines with J gene TRBJ1-5, with D unresolved. The germline CDR1 and CDR2 sequences are SGDLS and YYNGEE. V shed 0 bases and J shed 6 bases, with 7 bases lying between them. This CDR3 has 13 residues. CDR3 sequence (DNA): TGTGCCAGCAGCGTAGCTTCCGGTCAGCCCCAGCATTTT. This gives the protein CASSVASGQPQHF.